This is a list of T cell receptor beta chains from one sample in a study of OX40 agonist ivuxolimab in advanced cancers. Produced via immunoSEQ multiplex PCR; TCRdb's table is partial and in-frame only. In the table there are fewer than 80,000 clones, approximately 83% of which are singletons. The sample here was CD4+ or CD8+ T cells sorted from blood, taken in a trial of the OX40 agonist ivuxolimab. The source of these receptors is an adult with an advanced solid tumor such as melanoma, head and neck, liver or kidney cancer. CDR3s include the opening cysteine and the closing phenylalanine or tryptophan. The order of the fields is J gene, V gene, D gene, clone size, CDR3 protein, CDR3 DNA. D genes are given only for firm matches. Size is omitted from some rows. Given values are once, few, many or a class for expanded clones.

J gene: TRBJ1-2
V gene: TRBV11-2
D gene: TRBD1
clone size: NA
CDR3 protein: CASSLGQSYGYTF
CDR3 DNA: TGTGCCAGCAGCCTGGGACAGTCATATGGCTACACCTTC

J gene: TRBJ1-6
V gene: TRBV5-1
D gene: TRBD1
clone size: NA
CDR3 protein: CASSKGQEDSPLHF
CDR3 DNA: TGCGCCAGCAGCAAGGGACAGGAAGATTCACCCCTCCACTTT

J gene: TRBJ2-3
V gene: TRBV12-5
D gene: NA
clone size: NA
CDR3 protein: CASGLSQGRTDTQYF
CDR3 DNA: TGTGCTAGTGGTTTGTCCCAGGGAAGGACAGATACGCAGTATTTT

J gene: TRBJ2-7
V gene: TRBV7-2
D gene: TRBD2
clone size: NA
CDR3 protein: CASKSGRAAAEQYF
CDR3 DNA: TGTGCCAGCAAGAGCGGGAGGGCGGCGGCCGAGCAGTACTTC

J gene: TRBJ2-3
V gene: TRBV5-6
D gene: TRBD2
clone size: NA
CDR3 protein: CASSSATSGFTDTQYF
CDR3 DNA: TGTGCCAGCAGCTCGGCGACTAGCGGTTTCACAGATACGCAGTATTTT

J gene: TRBJ2-1
V gene: TRBV9
D gene: TRBD2
clone size: NA
CDR3 protein: CASSVRSGRPDEQFF
CDR3 DNA: TGTGCCAGCAGCGTAAGGAGCGGGAGGCCCGATGAGCAGTTCTTC

J gene: TRBJ1-1
V gene: TRBV6-5
D gene: NA
clone size: NA
CDR3 protein: CASTDSNTEAFF
CDR3 DNA: TGTGCCAGTACGGACAGTAACACTGAAGCTTTCTTT

J gene: TRBJ2-7
V gene: TRBV5-1
D gene: TRBD1
clone size: few
CDR3 protein: CASSLDRGEQYF
CDR3 DNA: TGCGCCAGCAGCTTGGACAGGGGCGAGCAGTACTTC

J gene: TRBJ1-4
V gene: TRBV9
D gene: TRBD1
clone size: NA
CDR3 protein: CASSVASGQGRDEKLFF
CDR3 DNA: TGTGCCAGCAGCGTAGCCTCGGGACAGGGGAGGGATGAAAAACTGTTTTTT

J gene: TRBJ2-3
V gene: TRBV19
D gene: NA
clone size: NA
CDR3 protein: CASSMGPTQPGGTDTQYF
CDR3 DNA: TGTGCCAGTAGTATGGGCCCGACTCAACCAGGGGGCACAGATACGCAGTATTTT

J gene: TRBJ2-5
V gene: TRBV7-9
D gene: NA
clone size: NA
CDR3 protein: CASTPEGGETQYF
CDR3 DNA: TGTGCCAGCACCCCCGAGGGGGGGGAGACCCAGTACTTC

J gene: TRBJ1-3
V gene: TRBV11-3
D gene: NA
clone size: NA
CDR3 protein: CASSSATGNTIYF
CDR3 DNA: TGTGCCAGCAGCTCAGCTACCGGAAACACCATATATTTT

J gene: TRBJ2-7
V gene: TRBV11-2
D gene: TRBD2
clone size: NA
CDR3 protein: CASSLDTSGSYEQYF
CDR3 DNA: TGTGCCAGCAGCTTAGATACGAGCGGGAGTTACGAGCAGTACTTC

J gene: TRBJ2-2
V gene: TRBV29-1
D gene: TRBD1
clone size: NA
CDR3 protein: CSAGQGNTGELFF
CDR3 DNA: TGCAGCGCGGGACAGGGGAACACCGGGGAGCTGTTTTTT

J gene: TRBJ2-1
V gene: TRBV7-2
D gene: TRBD2
clone size: NA
CDR3 protein: CASSLSGGASEQFF
CDR3 DNA: TGTGCCAGCAGCTTAAGCGGGGGGGCCAGCGAGCAGTTCTTC

J gene: TRBJ2-7
V gene: TRBV7-2
D gene: NA
clone size: NA
CDR3 protein: CASSHSGQGGEQYF
CDR3 DNA: TGTGCCAGCAGCCACTCCGGCCAGGGCGGCGAGCAGTACTTC

J gene: TRBJ2-3
V gene: TRBV10-3
D gene: TRBD2
clone size: NA
CDR3 protein: CAISEWSGGTDTQYF
CDR3 DNA: TGTGCCATCAGTGAATGGAGCGGGGGCACAGATACGCAGTATTTT

J gene: TRBJ2-7
V gene: TRBV11-2
D gene: NA
clone size: NA
CDR3 protein: CASSLDRAYEQYF
CDR3 DNA: TGTGCCAGCAGCTTAGACCGGGCCTACGAGCAGTACTTC

J gene: TRBJ2-5
V gene: TRBV5-1
D gene: TRBD2
clone size: NA
CDR3 protein: CASSLGLAGRETQYF
CDR3 DNA: TGCGCCAGCAGCTTGGGGCTAGCGGGACGAGAGACCCAGTACTTC